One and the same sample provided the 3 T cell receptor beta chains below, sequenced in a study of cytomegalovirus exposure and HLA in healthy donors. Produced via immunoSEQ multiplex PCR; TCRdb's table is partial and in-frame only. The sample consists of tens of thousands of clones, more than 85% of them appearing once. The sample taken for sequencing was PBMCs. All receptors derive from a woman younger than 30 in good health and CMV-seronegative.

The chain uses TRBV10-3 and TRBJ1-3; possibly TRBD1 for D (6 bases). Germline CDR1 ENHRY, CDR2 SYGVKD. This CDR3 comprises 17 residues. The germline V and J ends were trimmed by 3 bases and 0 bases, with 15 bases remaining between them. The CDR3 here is CAISEVGTGLSGNTIYF. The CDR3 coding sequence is TGTGCCATCAGTGAAGTGGGAACAGGGCTCTCTGGAAACACCATATATTTT.

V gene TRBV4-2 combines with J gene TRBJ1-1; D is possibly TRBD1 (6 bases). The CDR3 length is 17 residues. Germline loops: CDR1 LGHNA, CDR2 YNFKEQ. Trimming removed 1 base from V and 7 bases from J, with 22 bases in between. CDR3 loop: CASSQGGGPWGGHEAFF. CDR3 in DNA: TGTGCCAGCAGCCAAGGCGGGGGGCCTTGGGGCGGACATGAAGCTTTCTTT.

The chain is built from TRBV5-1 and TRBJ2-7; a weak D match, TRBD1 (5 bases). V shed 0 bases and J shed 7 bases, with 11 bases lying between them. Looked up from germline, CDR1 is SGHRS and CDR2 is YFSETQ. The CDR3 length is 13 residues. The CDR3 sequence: CASSLEGLREQYF. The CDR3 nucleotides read TGCGCCAGCAGCTTGGAGGGGCTGCGGGAGCAGTACTTC.